The 29 T cell receptor beta chains presented below share a single source sample, sequenced in a study of blood T cells in healthy people across ages. Primers used in a second PCR of roughly 6 to 11 cycles were a sample-barcoded 5' primer and a J-beta primer mix. In TCRdb, the 5' RACE reads were re-called with MiXCR into one record per CDR3 protein. The sample holds about 900,000 distinct CDR3 sequences, around 49% seen once. Sequencing was done on a sample of blood. Receptor source: a man younger than 40 in good health.

In this sample, this clonotype turned up a few times. This chain connects TRBV18 to TRBJ1-1; TRBD1 agrees at 8 bases. Germline-derived CDR1 and CDR2 are KGHSH and LQKENI. Trimming took 3 bases from V and 3 from J; bases not matched to a gene: 3. The length of the CDR3 is 14 residues. DNA of the CDR3: TGTGCCAGCTCACCTGGGACAGGATACACTGAAGCTTTCTTT. Translated: CASSPGTGYTEAFF.

This clonotype has a handful of counts. The chain couples TRBV6-2 or TRBV6-3 to TRBJ2-5, with D perhaps TRBD1 (6 bases). From germline, CDR1 is MNHEY and CDR2 SVGEGT. V dropped 6 bases and J dropped 1 base, with 15 bases sitting between them. This CDR3 is built from 15 residues. CDR3 in DNA: TGTGCCAGCAGCTTCGCTGGGGGCCTCCAAGAGACCCAGTACTTC. Its protein is CASSFAGGLQETQYF.

This clonotype was counted a few times. The chain carries TRBV4-3 and TRBJ1-5; TRBD1 is a possible D gene (6 bases). Per germline, CDR1 LGHNA and CDR2 YSLEER. The ends were cut back, 1 base at V and 1 base at J, with 11 bases in the middle. CDR3 length: 16 amino acids. The CDR3: CASSQARGASNQPQHF. In DNA form, the CDR3 reads TGCGCCAGCAGCCAAGCCAGGGGTGCGAGCAATCAGCCCCAGCATTTT.

This chain connects TRBV6-2 or TRBV6-3 to TRBJ2-3; possible D gene TRBD2, 5 bases. V lost 2 bases to trimming and J lost 7 bases, with 10 bases between them. The CDR3 spans 13 residues. Germline V gene sequence: CDR1 MNHEY, CDR2 SVGEGT. CDR3 sequence (DNA): TGTGCCAGCAGTTACCCTAGCACCTATACGCAGTATTTT. It translates to CASSYPSTYTQYF.

The chain carries TRBV2 and TRBJ1-5, with D hard to call. The CDR3 runs 12 residues. Germline V gives CDR1 SNHLY, CDR2 FYNNEI. Trimming shortened V by 7 bases and J by 6 bases, and 10 bases separated the two germline ends. For the CDR3, the DNA is TGTGCCAGCAACACATATGGTCAGCCCCAGCATTTT. Encoded protein: CASNTYGQPQHF.

The chain has TRBV7-6 and TRBJ2-7; D is undetermined. V lost 6 bases to trimming and J lost 0 bases, with 12 bases between them. The germline V gene has CDR1 SGHVS and CDR2 FNYEAQ. The CDR3 covers 14 residues. In DNA form, the CDR3 reads TGTGCCAGCAGTCCGAGCCCAGACTCCTACGAGCAGTACTTC. This encodes CASSPSPDSYEQYF.

The table lists this clonotype with a few counts. The chain is built from TRBV7-8 and TRBJ2-3; no firm D call. V shed 5 bases and J shed 2 bases, with 17 bases lying between them. The CDR3 runs 16 residues. CDR1 and CDR2 (germline): SGHVS, FQNEAQ. The CDR3 sequence is CASSPRRVFITDTQYF. Here the CDR3 DNA reads TGTGCCAGCAGCCCGAGGCGAGTATTCATCACAGATACGCAGTATTTT.

This clonotype came up many times. The chain employs TRBV11-3 and TRBJ2-3; 9 bases map to TRBD2. The CDR3 runs to 15 residues. Looked up from germline, CDR1 is SGHNT and CDR2 is YENEEA. The V segment lost 1 base and the J segment 7 bases; nucleotides outside the gene matches: 6. The CDR3 here is CASSLGGGAGNTQYF. CDR3 coding DNA: TGTGCCAGCAGCTTAGGCGGGGGGGCCGGGAATACGCAGTATTTT.

The chain is built from TRBV11-2 and TRBJ2-1; D unclear. The V end lost 2 bases, the J end lost 6 bases, and 23 bases lay between the germline ends. Per germline, CDR1 SGHAT and CDR2 FQNNGV. This CDR3 is 18 amino acids long. CDR3 in amino acids: CASSLFGPLRGLGNEQFF. CDR3 bases: TGTGCCAGCAGCTTATTTGGCCCGTTACGCGGCCTCGGCAATGAGCAGTTCTTC.

This rearrangement joins TRBV7-8 to TRBJ2-3; 7 nucleotides line up with TRBD2. CDR1 is SGHVS, CDR2 FQNEAQ, per germline. V was pared by 0 bases and J by 1 base, with 4 bases of the junction left unmatched. The CDR3 is made up of 16 amino acids. The CDR3 sequence is CASSLAGRGGTDTQYF. The DNA of the CDR3 is TGTGCCAGCAGCTTAGCGGGCCGGGGGGGCACAGATACGCAGTATTTT.

This clonotype occurred a few times. This CDR3 reads CSALWGGFPDTQYF. The CDR3 region has the DNA TGCAGCGCCCTTTGGGGGGGATTCCCAGATACGCAGTATTTT. The V and J genes are TRBV29-1 and TRBJ2-3; 7 bases map to TRBD2. Germline V gene data show CDR1 as SQVTM and CDR2 as ANQGSEA. V shed 7 bases and J 4 bases; nucleotides not matched to a gene: 11. The CDR3 runs 14 residues.

This clonotype was recorded a few times. The chain is built from TRBV6-5 and TRBJ2-5, with D perhaps TRBD2 (5 bases). With the DNA end fitting TRBJ2-7 better, the J assignment may be wrong. From germline, CDR1 is MNHEY and CDR2 SVGAGI. This CDR3 has 15 residues. CDR3 nucleotide sequence: TGTGCCAGCAGTTACCGGGATCTCTCCTCGGACGAGCAGTACTTC. Residues: CASSYRDLSSDEQYF.

The table lists this clonotype with a count of one. The chain recombines TRBV10-3 with TRBJ2-3, with D hard to call. From germline, CDR1 is ENHRY and CDR2 SYGVKD. Between the trimmed V and J ends, which lost 0 bases and 6 bases, there was a span of 7 bases. The CDR3 has 13 residues. The CDR3 nucleotides read TGTGCCATCAGTGAGTCGACAATTGATACGCAGTATTTT. The encoded protein is CAISESTIDTQYF.

The chain couples TRBV5-1 to TRBJ2-7, with 8 bases lining up with TRBD1. Unmatched junction bases numbered 9, after V lost 0 bases and J lost 4 bases. CDR1 is SGHRS, CDR2 YFSETQ, per germline. The length of the CDR3 is 16 residues. The CDR3 bases are TGCGCCAGCAGCTTGGGGCAGGGGGCTTTATTGTACGAGCAGTACTTC. It specifies CASSLGQGALLYEQYF.

This clonotype was detected once. The rearrangement uses TRBV2 and TRBJ2-3, with 12 nucleotides matching TRBD1. The CDR3 consists of 14 residues. Germline CDR1 reads SNHLY; CDR2 reads FYNNEI. V trimming: 6 bases; J trimming: 5 bases; junction bases outside the gene matches: 3. The CDR3: CASSGTGGGDTQYF. CDR3 coding DNA: TGTGCCAGCAGCGGGACAGGGGGCGGAGATACGCAGTATTTT.

This clonotype appeared once. The chain couples TRBV4-2 to TRBJ2-6; the D is unclear. Germline CDR1 and CDR2: LGHNA and YNFKEQ. The CDR3 runs to 15 residues. V lost 0 bases and J 0 bases, leaving 3 bases between the germline ends. As DNA, the CDR3 is TGTGCCAGCAGCCAAGAATACTCTGGGGCCAACGTCCTGACTTTC. It specifies CASSQEYSGANVLTF.

The chain carries TRBV5-6 and TRBJ2-3, with 7 bases fitting TRBD1. Trimming removed 4 bases from V and 4 bases from J; junction bases left unmatched: 12. Per germline, CDR1 SGHDT and CDR2 YYEEEE. CDR3 length: 16 residues. The CDR3: CASSVDRDGEADTQYF. The CDR3 bases are TGTGCCAGCAGCGTAGACAGGGACGGAGAGGCAGATACGCAGTATTTT.

The genes are TRBV6-4 and TRBJ1-2, with a possible D match to TRBD1 (5 bases). V was clipped by 2 bases and J by 7 bases, with 14 bases between them. The CDR3 is made up of 14 amino acids. Germline assignment: CDR1 MRHNA and CDR2 SNTAGT. The CDR3 here is CASSDAEGIRGYTF. In DNA, the CDR3 is TGTGCCAGCAGTGACGCAGAGGGGATCCGTGGCTACACCTTC.

The V and J genes are TRBV6-5 and TRBJ1-1; a weak D match, TRBD1 (5 bases). V was cut by 6 bases and J by 4 bases, with 21 bases left in between. The CDR3 extends over 16 amino acids. The V gene's germline CDR1 is MNHEY and CDR2 SVGAGI. The CDR3 sequence: CASRGPWGSQGTEAFF. CDR3 nucleotide sequence: TGTGCCAGCAGAGGTCCATGGGGGAGTCAGGGCACTGAAGCTTTCTTT.

This clonotype came up a few times. CDR3 protein: CASSQDYSRDNEQFF. DNA of the CDR3: TGCGCCAGCAGCCAAGATTACAGCCGGGACAATGAGCAGTTCTTC. The gene calls are TRBV4-1 and TRBJ2-1; D is undetermined. The length of the CDR3 is 15 residues. V was cut by 0 bases and J by 5 bases, with 11 bases left in between. Germline V lookup: CDR1 MGHRA, CDR2 YSYEKL.

This sequence joins TRBV4-1 and TRBJ2-5, with D perhaps TRBD1 (6 bases). The DNA end lines up better with TRBJ2-7; the J call may be wrong. This CDR3 comprises 14 residues. Germline V gives CDR1 MGHRA, CDR2 YSYEKL. CDR3 protein: CASSPRQGINEQYF. Written as DNA, the CDR3 is TGCGCCAGCAGCCCTCGCCAGGGGATCAACGAGCAGTACTTC.

This chain joins TRBV11-3 and TRBJ1-1, with 7 nucleotides matching TRBD1. Germline V gene sequence: CDR1 SGHNT, CDR2 YENEEA. The ends lost 4 bases at V and 10 bases at J; junction bases unmatched: 6. The CDR3 runs 12 residues. The CDR3 loop reads CASSSTGLGAFF. The DNA for the CDR3 is TGTGCCAGCAGCTCGACAGGGCTTGGAGCTTTCTTT. Full variable domain (rest looked up from reference TRBV11-3 and TRBJ1-1): EAGVVQSPRYKIIEKKQPVAFWCNPISGHNTLYWYLQNLGQGPELLIRYENEEAVDDSQLPKDRFSAERLKGVDSTLKIQPAELGDSAVYLCASSSTGLGAFFGQGTRLTVV.

With regard to this clonotype: This may be a read error: a much more frequent sequence differs by one nucleotide. The V and J genes are TRBV28 and TRBJ2-4; D is unclear. With 6 bases removed from V and 13 bases from J, the gap between germline ends came to 16 bases. This CDR3 has 12 residues. The germline V gene has CDR1 MDHEN and CDR2 SYDVKM. This CDR3 reads CASSTSYYGQYF. The DNA for the CDR3 is TGTGCCAGCAGCACCTCTTACTACGGGCAGTACTTC. Based on the CDR3 plus reference TRBV28 and TRBJ2-4, the full variable domain is DVKVTQSSRYLVKRTGEKVFLECVQDMDHENMFWYRQDPGLGLRLIYFSYDVKMKEKGDIPEGYSVSREKKERFSLILESASTNQTSMYLCASSTSYYGQYFGAGTRLSVL.

This clonotype was detected a few times. V gene TRBV4-1 combines with J gene TRBJ2-7, with 10 positions matching TRBD1. J was trimmed by 4 bases and V by 2 bases; bases with no gene match: 14. CDR3 length: 18 residues. The germline V gene has CDR1 MGHRA and CDR2 YSYEKL. The CDR3 DNA follows: TGCGCCAGCAGCCAAAGCCCGGGACAGGGGATCATCGGATACGAGCAGTACTTC. Its translation: CASSQSPGQGIIGYEQYF.

V gene TRBV7-2 combines with J gene TRBJ2-7, with TRBD2 matching over 7 bases. With V trimmed by 2 bases and J by 0 bases, 7 bases remained unmatched. The CDR3 loop spans 16 amino acids. The germline gives CDR1 SGHTA, CDR2 FQGNSA. CDR3 bases: TGTGCCAGCAGCTTATACCTAGCGGCGAGCTCCTACGAGCAGTACTTC. Translated: CASSLYLAASSYEQYF.

V is TRBV5-1 and J is TRBJ2-3; D remains ambiguous. With 0 bases removed from V and 0 bases from J, the gap between germline ends came to 11 bases. The CDR3 covers 16 residues. The germline CDR1 and CDR2 sequences are SGHRS and YFSETQ. The CDR3 coding sequence is TGCGCCAGCAGCTTGGCCGTGCAGCTTAGCACAGATACGCAGTATTTT. This codes for CASSLAVQLSTDTQYF.

The J gene is TRBJ2-5, the V gene TRBV12-3 or TRBV12-4; possible D gene TRBD1, 6 bases. The J call may be in error: the DNA end matches TRBJ2-7 better. The CDR3 runs to 16 residues. The CDR3 loop is CASSLERTAYYYEQYF. The CDR3 DNA sequence: TGTGCCAGCAGTTTAGAAAGGACAGCCTATTACTACGAGCAGTACTTC.

In this sample, this clonotype turned up a few times. This chain connects TRBV12-3 or TRBV12-4 to TRBJ1-5; 11 bases align to TRBD1. J lost 5 bases, V lost 6 bases, and 3 bases had no gene match. The length of the CDR3 is 14 residues. Here the CDR3 DNA reads TGTGCCAGCAGCAGGACAGGGGGCGATCAGCCCCAGCATTTT. Translation: CASSRTGGDQPQHF.

The rearrangement joins TRBV5-1 to TRBJ2-4; D gene unclear. Germline V gene data show CDR1 as SGHRS and CDR2 as YFSETQ. Trimming left V 1 base short and J 5 bases short, with 13 bases between. CDR3 length: 15 amino acids. The CDR3 loop is CASSLPLASENIQYF. The CDR3 DNA sequence: TGCGCCAGCAGCTTGCCCCTGGCCAGCGAAAACATTCAGTACTTC.